This TCR beta chain was profiled in a study of T cells in Graves' hyperthyroidism and ophthalmopathy. TCR beta CDR3 regions were amplified from RNA transcripts. TCR CDR3 underwent first-round RT-PCR with the HTBI primer set. TCRdb reanalysed the multiplex PCR reads using MiXCR and keeps one entry per CDR3 protein. Of about half a million distinct CDR3 sequences listed, 15% to 20% were seen once; the top ten hold around 50%. This CDR3 contains 14 residues. Trimming took 6 bases from V and 9 from J; bases not matched to a gene: 10. Germline loops: CDR1 MNHNS, CDR2 SASEGT. Clinical symptoms, serum thyroxine, TRAb, thyroid ultrasound and orbital computed tomography established diagnosis.

Specimen: blood. The TCR sequence derives from a man aged 40-55 years with Graves' ophthalmopathy. V and J are TRBV6-1 and TRBJ2-1; the match to TRBD2 covers 8 bases. The CDR3 loop reads CASRFIRTSLEQFF. The CDR3 nucleotides are TGTGCCAGCAGATTTATTCGGACTAGCCTTGAGCAGTTCTTC.